Presented here are 10 T cell receptor beta chains from one specimen sequenced in a study of shared clonotypes between healthy human individuals. Naive CD8 cells lacked CD45RO and underwent positive selection for CCR7, leaving out terminally differentiated effector memory CD45RA+ cells. Sequencing used immunoSEQ multiplex PCR; TCRdb keeps in-frame clones, though not all of them. The sample records around 700,000 clones, around 90% being singletons. Sequencing input: naive CD8+ T cells sorted from blood. These receptors all stem from a young man in good health.

The chain combines TRBV6-6 with TRBJ1-2; D may be TRBD1 (5 bases). V was trimmed by 2 bases and J by 4 bases, leaving 8 bases between them. The CDR3 extends over 13 amino acids. From germline, CDR1 is MNHNY and CDR2 SVGAGI (reference sequence). The CDR3 is CASSYDDSYGYTF. CDR3 bases: TGTGCCAGCAGTTACGACGACAGCTATGGCTACACCTTC.

The chain has TRBV2 and TRBJ2-7; tentative D call: TRBD2 (5 bases). The CDR3 is 15 amino acids. Trimming took off 7 bases at V and 4 bases at J, with 20 bases between the two ends. CDR1 and CDR2 (germline): SNHLY, FYNNEI. The CDR3 DNA follows: TGTGCCAGCATCCCAAGGACGGCGGGTGGTTACGAGCAGTACTTC. It encodes CASIPRTAGGYEQYF.

The rearrangement uses TRBV28 and TRBJ1-1; no firm D call. Germline values: CDR1 MDHEN, CDR2 SYDVKM. This CDR3 has 14 amino acids. V shed 4 bases and J shed 0 bases, with 9 bases lying between them. DNA for the CDR3: TGTGCCAGCAGTTACAAGGGTTTGAACACTGAAGCTTTCTTT. This gives the protein CASSYKGLNTEAFF.

The chain recombines TRBV28 with TRBJ1-5; D remains unclear. CDR3 length: 16 residues. CDR1 and CDR2 from the germline V gene are MDHEN and SYDVKM. Between the trimmed V and J ends, which lost 2 bases and 0 bases, there was a span of 11 bases. In DNA, the CDR3 is TGTGCCAGCAGTTTACTTGTACAGTCTAGCAATCAGCCCCAGCATTTT. This encodes CASSLLVQSSNQPQHF.

This chain uses TRBV28 with TRBJ1-6, with unresolved D. CDR1 is MDHEN, CDR2 SYDVKM, per germline. V was cut by 6 bases and J by 9 bases, with 18 bases left in between. The CDR3 contains 15 residues. CDR3 sequence reads: CASRSGSSLSSPLHF. For the CDR3, the DNA is TGTGCCAGCAGATCCGGGTCCTCCCTGAGTTCACCCCTCCACTTT.

J is TRBJ1-2 and V is TRBV5-1; perhaps TRBD1 as D (5 bases). The CDR3 has 15 amino acids. Germline V CDR1 and CDR2: SGHRS, YFSETQ. V gave up 0 bases and J gave up 8 bases, with 17 bases separating them. In DNA form, the CDR3 reads TGCGCCAGCAGCTTGGTACAGGCCCCGGTGACCGGCTACACCTTC. This translates into CASSLVQAPVTGYTF.

About this clone: Different DNA sequences within this sample yield the same CDR3. V is TRBV11-2 and J is TRBJ2-7, with D maybe TRBD2 (6 bases). Per the germline V gene, CDR1 is SGHAT and CDR2 is FQNNGV. This CDR3 is 14 amino acids long. Trimming stripped 1 base from V and 3 bases from J, with 10 bases between. The CDR3 reads CASSLGGEYYEQYF. The CDR3 DNA reads as TGTGCCAGCAGCTTAGGGGGGGAGTACTACGAGCAGTACTTC.

The genes are TRBV5-8 and TRBJ2-3; 14 nucleotides align to TRBD2. Germline V gene sequence: CDR1 SGHTS, CDR2 YDEGEE. This CDR3 spans 15 amino acids. V was clipped by 4 bases and J by 5 bases; unmatched bases: 3. CDR3: CASSQGLAGGDTQYF. CDR3 nucleotide sequence: TGTGCCAGCAGCCAAGGACTAGCGGGAGGAGATACGCAGTATTTT.

With respect to this clone: This sample includes further DNA sequences coding for the same CDR3. In nucleotides, the CDR3 is TGTGCCAGCAGTTTATACCAGGGCTACGAGCAGTACTTC. It yields the protein CASSLYQGYEQYF. This chain joins TRBV27 and TRBJ2-7; D perhaps matches TRBD1 (5 bases). Germline V lookup: CDR1 MNHEY, CDR2 SMNVEV (reference sequence). The CDR3 loop spans 13 amino acids. V gave up 1 base and J gave up 3 bases, with 7 bases separating them.

The chain recombines TRBV27 with TRBJ1-4; a weak D match, TRBD1 (5 bases). V was trimmed by 5 bases and J by 5 bases, leaving 12 bases between them. CDR3 length: 14 residues. CDR1 and CDR2 from the germline V gene are MNHEY and SMNVEV (reference sequence). The CDR3 nucleotides are TGTGCCAGCAGTCAGTTGGGACCGAATGAAAAACTGTTTTTT. It specifies CASSQLGPNEKLFF.